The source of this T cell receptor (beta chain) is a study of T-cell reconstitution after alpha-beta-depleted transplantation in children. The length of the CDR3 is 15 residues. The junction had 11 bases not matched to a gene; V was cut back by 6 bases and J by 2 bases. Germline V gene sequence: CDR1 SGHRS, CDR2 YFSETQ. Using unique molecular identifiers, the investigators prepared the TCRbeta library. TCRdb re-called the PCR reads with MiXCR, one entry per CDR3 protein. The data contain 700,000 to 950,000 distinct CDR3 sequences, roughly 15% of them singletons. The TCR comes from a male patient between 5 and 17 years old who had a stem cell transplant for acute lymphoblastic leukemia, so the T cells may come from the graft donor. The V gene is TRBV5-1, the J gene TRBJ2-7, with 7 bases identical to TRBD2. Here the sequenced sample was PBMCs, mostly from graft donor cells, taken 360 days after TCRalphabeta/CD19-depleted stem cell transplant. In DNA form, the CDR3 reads TGCGCCAGCAACCAGCGGGATCCTTTTACCTACGAGCAGTACTTC. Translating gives CASNQRDPFTYEQYF.